This TCR beta chain derives from a study of radiotherapy plus CTLA-4 blockade in lung cancer. Study details: Disease control reached under 35%, with objective responses in around 20%. Study-level results: Reports identified early blood T cell clone dynamics, with interferon-beta, as the best response predictor. Researchers report tumor-derived TCR clones expanding in blood after radiotherapy plus ipilimumab.

Clones were sequenced by immunoSEQ multiplex PCR, and TCRdb holds only the in-frame ones, with some missing. The repertoire includes about 19,000 clones, more than 75% of them detected once, and about a quarter sits in the top ten. About this clone: As yet, its antigen is unknown. The sample has other DNA sequences that encode this CDR3 too.

The study gave focal radiation plus ipilimumab CTLA-4 blockade to patients with chemo-refractory metastatic non-small-cell lung cancer. The source of this sequence is a human donor with non-small cell lung cancer whose response to radiotherapy plus ipilimumab could not be evaluated. The specimen was peripheral blood, collected from a patient treated with radiotherapy plus ipilimumab.

CDR3 DNA: TGCAGTGCCGGGTCTACAGATACGCAGTATTTT. Translating gives CSAGSTDTQYF. The genes are TRBV20-1 and TRBJ2-3, with D unclear. This CDR3 contains 11 residues. Germline-derived CDR1 and CDR2 are DFQATT and SNEGSKA (reference sequence). Between the trimmed V and J ends, which lost 6 bases and 3 bases, there was a span of 7 bases.